Following are 17 T cell receptor beta chains from one sample sequenced in a study of early T cells in non-severe SARS-CoV-2 infection. TCRdb redid the calling of the 5' RACE reads with MiXCR, one entry per CDR3 protein. The data show under 45,000 distinct CDR3 sequences, 7.9% seen once. This material consisted of whole blood, taken at baseline. These receptors were taken from an adult who was a healthcare worker with PCR-confirmed SARS-CoV-2 infection or an uninfected control (not recorded which).

This clonotype was picked up many times. The CDR3 protein is CASSLSHPSTDTQYF. Here the CDR3 DNA reads TGTGCCAGCAGTTTATCCCACCCTAGCACAGATACGCAGTATTTT. This rearrangement joins TRBV27 to TRBJ2-3; no firm D call. Looked up from germline, CDR1 is MNHEY and CDR2 is SMNVEV (reference sequence). This CDR3 region has 15 residues. The V gene lost 0 bases and the J gene lost 0 bases, with 7 bases spanning the gap.

With regard to this clonotype: At one of its ends the junction is not consistent with the germline gene, which may arise from a read error. J is TRBJ1-3 and V is TRBV2, with D unclear. This CDR3 comprises 14 residues. CDR1 SNHLY and CDR2 FYNNEI come from the germline V gene. CDR3 residues: CAGSPPSSGNTIYF. For the CDR3, the DNA is TGTGCCGGCAGTCCGCCGAGCTCTGGAAACACCATATATTTT.

This clonotype is medium-sized within its sample. The rearrangement joins TRBV19 to TRBJ2-1; D gene ambiguous. Germline lookup yields CDR1 LNHDA and CDR2 SQIVND (reference sequence). V lost 5 bases and J 2 bases, leaving 10 bases between the germline ends. The CDR3 loop spans 14 amino acids. Here the CDR3 reads CASSPGWPYNEQFF. In DNA form, the CDR3 reads TGTGCCAGTAGTCCCGGTTGGCCCTACAATGAGCAGTTCTTC.

To note about this clonotype: This may come from a read error, since a much larger clone is one base off. V and J are TRBV6-5 and TRBJ2-7; no firm D call. The V end lost 6 bases, the J end lost 4 bases, and 13 bases lay between the germline ends. CDR1 MNHEY and CDR2 SVGAGI come from the germline V gene. CDR3 size: 13 residues. CDR3 in DNA: TGTGCCAGCAGACTCAGTGGGTGGTACGAGCAGTACTTC. Translating it yields CASRLSGWYEQYF.

The rearrangement uses TRBV12-3 or TRBV12-4 and TRBJ1-6, with unresolved D. Trimming stripped 3 bases from V and 14 bases from J, with 17 bases between. The CDR3 has 14 residues. The CDR3 spells CASSLAFKEEALHF. In DNA form, the CDR3 reads TGTGCCAGCAGTTTGGCTTTTAAGGAAGAGGCCCTCCACTTT.

This clonotype occurred many times. The rearrangement uses TRBV6-2 or TRBV6-3 and TRBJ1-5; D unclear. From germline, CDR1 is MNHEY and CDR2 SVGEGT. The germline V and J ends were trimmed by 3 bases and 7 bases, with 10 bases remaining between them. The CDR3 is 13 amino acids. CDR3 DNA: TGTGCCAGCAGTTATCGGCGGCAGCAGCCCCAGCATTTT. Amino acids: CASSYRRQQPQHF.

This clonotype was observed at least ten times. The rearrangement joins TRBV15 to TRBJ2-2; D may correspond to TRBD1 or TRBD2 (5 bases each). Germline lookup yields CDR1 LNHNV and CDR2 YYDKDF (reference sequence). The CDR3 extends over 13 amino acids. V lost 8 bases and J lost 2, with 9 bases in between. CDR3 coding DNA: TGTGCCACCGAGGGGAGTAACACCGGGGAGCTGTTTTTT. Protein: CATEGSNTGELFF.

This clonotype was picked up a small number of times. The chain joins TRBV6-5 to TRBJ2-4; D is unclear. The V end lost 3 bases, the J end lost 0 bases, and 18 bases lay between the germline ends. This CDR3 has 18 residues. The V gene's germline CDR1 is MNHEY and CDR2 SVGAGI. In nucleotides, the CDR3 is TGTGCCAGCAGTTATTCCCCCGCCAACAAGTTAGCCAAAAACATTCAGTACTTC. It encodes CASSYSPANKLAKNIQYF.

There are many counts of this clonotype. The chain couples TRBV7-9 to TRBJ1-1; D call uncertain. Germline CDR1 reads SEHNR; CDR2 reads FQNEAQ (reference sequence). This CDR3 is 15 amino acids long. The V end lost 1 base, the J end lost 1 base, and 10 bases lay between the germline ends. CDR3 in amino acids: CASSLGAEGNTEAFF. The DNA of the CDR3 is TGTGCCAGCAGCTTAGGTGCTGAGGGGAACACTGAAGCTTTCTTT.

This clonotype was detected only a few times. The chain uses TRBV5-1 and TRBJ1-6; no clear D gene. V was cut by 0 bases and J by 5 bases, with 12 bases left in between. This CDR3 has 16 residues. Germline CDR1 is SGHRS and CDR2 is YFSETQ. CDR3 DNA: TGCGCCAGCAGCTTGGAACAGCAAGGAGATAATTCACCCCTCCACTTT. Translated: CASSLEQQGDNSPLHF.

This clonotype was found many times. The chain combines TRBV7-8 with TRBJ1-6; 10 bases are shared with TRBD1. This CDR3 has 15 amino acids. Trimming took 6 bases from V and 8 from J; bases not matched to a gene: 7. CDR1 is SGHVS, CDR2 FQNEAQ, per germline. The CDR3 sequence: CASSPRQGADSPLHF. In nucleotides, the CDR3 is TGTGCCAGCAGTCCAAGACAGGGGGCTGATTCACCCCTCCACTTT.

V is TRBV6-6 and J is TRBJ2-7, with 7 bases aligning to TRBD1. From germline, CDR1 is MNHNY and CDR2 SVGAGI (reference sequence). The V and J ends lost 5 bases and 3 bases, in that order; junction bases with no gene match: 10. The CDR3 spans 15 residues. The CDR3 bases are TGTGCCAGCAGTGGAGACCGGGACAGTTTCTACGAGCAGTACTTC. It yields the protein CASSGDRDSFYEQYF.

V gene TRBV29-1 combines with J gene TRBJ1-4; no reliable D call. CDR1 is SQVTM and CDR2 is ANQGSEA in the germline V gene. This CDR3 comprises 14 residues. V was cut by 4 bases and J by 0 bases, with 9 bases left in between. In DNA form, the CDR3 reads TGCAGCGTTGTTCAGCAAACAACTAATGAAAAACTGTTTTTT. It yields the protein CSVVQQTTNEKLFF.

CDR3 residues: CASSLEVHRADTQYF. For the CDR3, the DNA is TGTGCCAGCAGCTTAGAGGTCCACAGGGCAGATACGCAGTATTTT. The rearrangement joins TRBV11-2 to TRBJ2-3; a weak D match, TRBD1 (6 bases). The CDR3 has 15 amino acids. Per the germline V gene, CDR1 is SGHAT and CDR2 is FQNNGV. Trimming cost V 0 bases and J 4 bases, with 11 bases left between them.

The chain couples TRBV7-2 to TRBJ1-3; 7 bases fit TRBD1. V lost 5 bases and J lost 4; bases outside the gene matches: 8. The V gene's germline CDR1 is SGHTA and CDR2 FQGNSA. The CDR3 has 15 residues. The chain's CDR3 is CASSLDRAAGNTIYF. The CDR3 coding sequence is TGTGCCAGCAGCCTCGACAGGGCCGCGGGAAACACCATATATTTT. The full variable domain, completed using reference TRBV7-2 and TRBJ1-3, is GAGVSQSPSNKVTEKGKDVELRCDPISGHTALYWYRQSLGQGLEFLIYFQGNSAPDKSGLPSDRFSAERTGGSVSTLTIQRTQQEDSAVYLCASSLDRAAGNTIYFGEGSWLTVV.

This clonotype occurred a few times. V and J are TRBV3-1 and TRBJ1-2; no firm D call. Germline CDR1 is LGHDT and CDR2 is YNNKEL (reference sequence). The CDR3 sequence is 14 residues long. Deletions cut 0 bases from V and 0 bases from J, with 5 bases between. The CDR3 DNA sequence: TGTGCCAGCAGCCAAGACAAGGCTAACTATGGCTACACCTTC. Its translation: CASSQDKANYGYTF.

In its sample, this clonotype was seen many times. The V gene is TRBV9, the J gene TRBJ1-1; perhaps TRBD1 as D (6 bases). With 4 bases removed from V and 8 bases from J, the gap between germline ends came to 15 bases. The CDR3 totals 13 residues. Looked up from germline, CDR1 is SGDLS and CDR2 is YYNGEE. DNA for the CDR3: TGTGCCAGCAGCTTCGACTTAGGGACAGAAGCTTTCTTT. Its protein product is CASSFDLGTEAFF.